These 16 T cell receptor beta chains were all obtained from the same sample, sequenced in a study of T cell responses to AZD1222 COVID-19 vaccine. Method: immunoSEQ multiplex PCR; TCRdb's copy keeps in-frame clones and lacks some. Of roughly 120,000 clones in the sample, around nine tenths are singletons; the top ten hold approximately 6.5%. Specimen: peripheral blood, collected 28 days after the second AZD1222 dose. Receptors were obtained from an adult who received the AZD1222 COVID-19 vaccine.

The V call is TRBV7-2, the J call TRBJ2-7; 7 bases match TRBD2. CDR3 length equals 15 residues. Germline CDR1 reads SGHTA; CDR2 reads FQGNSA. V was pared by 1 base and J by 1 base, with 4 bases of the junction left unmatched. The CDR3 DNA sequence: TGTGCCAGCAGCTTAGTTCCGGGAGGATCCTACGAGCAGTACTTC. Translation gives CASSLVPGGSYEQYF. Filled out from reference TRBV7-2 and TRBJ2-7, the complete variable domain reads GAGVSQSPSNKVTEKGKDVELRCDPISGHTALYWYRQSLGQGLEFLIYFQGNSAPDKSGLPSDRFSAERTGGSVSTLTIQRTQQEDSAVYLCASSLVPGGSYEQYFGPGTRLTVT.

V is TRBV4-2 and J is TRBJ2-1; 9 positions agree with TRBD2. Germline-derived CDR1 and CDR2 are LGHNA and YNFKEQ. The CDR3 loop spans 16 amino acids. V gave up 1 base and J gave up 1 base; unmatched junction bases: 2. The CDR3 spells CASSQVAGVSYNEQFF. The CDR3 DNA follows: TGTGCCAGCAGCCAAGTAGCGGGAGTATCCTACAATGAGCAGTTCTTC.

The chain recombines TRBV4-2 with TRBJ1-2; D gene uncertain. CDR1 is LGHNA and CDR2 is YNFKEQ in the germline V gene. CDR3 size: 14 residues. With 0 bases removed from V and 2 bases from J, the gap between germline ends came to 7 bases. CDR3 loop: CASSQDRGNYGYTF. In DNA, the CDR3 is TGTGCCAGCAGCCAAGATCGCGGGAACTATGGCTACACCTTC.

The chain has TRBV19 and TRBJ1-2; D may be TRBD1 (5 bases). Germline V gene lookup returns CDR1 LNHDA and CDR2 SQIVND (reference sequence). Trimming removed 7 bases from V and 7 bases from J, with 7 bases in between. The CDR3 totals 10 residues. The CDR3 DNA follows: TGTGCCAGTACAGGGTCTGGCTACACCTTC. It codes for CASTGSGYTF.

The chain recombines TRBV18 with TRBJ2-5; D is perhaps TRBD1 (6 bases). Between the trimmed V and J ends, which lost 5 bases and 4 bases, there was a span of 11 bases. The CDR3 is 13 amino acids. Germline V gives CDR1 KGHSH, CDR2 LQKENI. The CDR3 here is CASSTQGRETQYF. Written as DNA, the CDR3 is TGTGCCAGCTCAACACAGGGTCGAGAGACCCAGTACTTC.

The chain carries TRBV5-6 and TRBJ1-1, with a weak D call TRBD1 (5 bases). Germline values: CDR1 SGHDT, CDR2 YYEEEE. V lost 2 bases and J 1 base, leaving 12 bases between the germline ends. This CDR3 contains 15 residues. CDR3 bases: TGTGCCAGCAGCTTCCCCAGGGAAGGGAACACTGAAGCTTTCTTT. Amino acid sequence: CASSFPREGNTEAFF.

The chain carries TRBV19 and TRBJ2-7, with TRBD1 matching over 7 bases. Germline V lookup: CDR1 LNHDA, CDR2 SQIVND (reference sequence). Germline trimming cut 4 bases from V and 2 bases from J; bases unmatched to any gene: 5. The CDR3 sequence is 14 residues long. The CDR3 coding sequence is TGTGCCAGTAGTAACCCGGGACAGACCTACGAGCAGTACTTC. Its translation is CASSNPGQTYEQYF.

The J gene is TRBJ1-2, the V gene TRBV5-6; D call uncertain. The CDR3 spans 16 residues. Trimming took off 4 bases at V and 3 bases at J, with 19 bases between the two ends. Germline CDR1 reads SGHDT; CDR2 reads YYEEEE. The CDR3 DNA is TGTGCCAGCAGCCAACCGGGAGGCGGGTTTGACTATGGCTACACCTTC. Translation: CASSQPGGGFDYGYTF.

In its sample, this clone was seen a few times. The V and J genes are TRBV5-1 and TRBJ1-6; no firm D call. V was pared by 5 bases and J by 7 bases, with 10 bases between. This CDR3 spans 13 amino acids. From germline, CDR1 is SGHRS and CDR2 YFSETQ. The CDR3, as DNA: TGCGCCAGCAGAGTCTCCCTAAATTCACCCCTCCACTTT. Translating gives CASRVSLNSPLHF.

This chain links TRBV29-1 with TRBJ2-1; 10 bases line up with TRBD2. Looked up from germline, CDR1 is SQVTM and CDR2 is ANQGSEA. The V and J ends lost 2 bases and 7 bases, in that order; junction bases with no gene match: 5. CDR3 size: 14 residues. DNA of the CDR3: TGCAGCGTTGAAAGCGGGAGGGCCGGGAATGAGCAGTTCTTC. This encodes CSVESGRAGNEQFF.

J is TRBJ2-7 and V is TRBV3-1 (or the pseudogene TRBV3-2); TRBD1 matches at 10 bases. V was clipped by 8 bases and J by 7 bases; unmatched bases: 11. The CDR3 runs 14 residues. The V gene's germline CDR1 is LGHDT and CDR2 YNNKEL (reference sequence). The CDR3 here is CASGTRTGGREQYF. The DNA for the CDR3 is TGTGCCAGCGGAACCCGGACAGGGGGTAGAGAGCAGTACTTC.

The chain employs TRBV11-2 and TRBJ2-5; D unresolved. This CDR3 has 14 amino acids. Trimming removed 1 base at V and 2 bases at J, with 8 bases between. Germline lookup yields CDR1 SGHAT and CDR2 FQNNGV. DNA for the CDR3: TGTGCCAGCAGCTTAGGCGCCGTGCAAGAGACCCAGTACTTC. Amino acid sequence: CASSLGAVQETQYF.

This clone was picked up one time. The gene calls are TRBV10-1 and TRBJ2-3; 10 bases are a match to TRBD2. The CDR3 is made up of 16 amino acids. The V gene end was trimmed by 5 bases and the J gene end by 0 bases; junction bases not matched to a gene: 5. The germline gives CDR1 WNHNN, CDR2 SYGVQD (reference sequence). The CDR3 sequence is CASSRTSGKSTDTQYF. Here the CDR3 DNA reads TGCGCCAGCAGTCGGACTAGCGGAAAAAGCACAGATACGCAGTATTTT.

V usage is TRBV6-5 and J usage is TRBJ2-7; D gene ambiguous. Trimming left V 5 bases short and J 6 bases short, with 8 bases between. Germline V gene lookup returns CDR1 MNHEY and CDR2 SVGAGI. The CDR3 runs to 11 residues. This CDR3 is CASSLQSEQYF. Here the CDR3 DNA reads TGTGCCAGCAGTCTTCAAAGCGAGCAGTACTTC.

The rearrangement joins TRBV7-2 to TRBJ2-7; no firm D call. The CDR3 loop spans 13 amino acids. Per germline, CDR1 SGHTA and CDR2 FQGNSA. With 7 bases removed from V and 1 base from J, the gap between germline ends came to 11 bases. CDR3 sequence reads: CASIPAGSYEQYF. CDR3 DNA: TGTGCCAGCATCCCCGCCGGGTCCTACGAGCAGTACTTC.

The chain joins TRBV7-9 to TRBJ2-7; possibly TRBD1 for D (5 bases). Between the trimmed V and J ends, which lost 5 bases and 2 bases, there was a span of 19 bases. This CDR3 comprises 16 residues. The germline V gene encodes CDR1 SEHNR and CDR2 FQNEAQ (reference sequence). The CDR3 region is CASSADSAIDPYEQYF. The CDR3 nucleotides read TGTGCCAGCAGCGCCGACAGCGCAATCGATCCCTACGAGCAGTACTTC.